The 27 T cell receptor beta chains reported below all come from one sample, sequenced in a study of T-cell memory formation after mild COVID-19. MiXCR, run by TCRdb on the 5' RACE reads, gives a single entry per CDR3 protein. The data contain 240,000 or so distinct CDR3 sequences, 8.5% to 9.5% of them singletons. Sample: PBMCs or a T cell subset sorted from them (not recorded which). Receptor source: a man aged 18-30 years who had mild COVID-19 (a few samples of this study predate the infection). Cell type and time point are not known.

The sample holds a few counts of this clonotype. The genes are TRBV3-1 and TRBJ2-1; TRBD2 agrees at 8 bases. Germline lookup yields CDR1 LGHDT and CDR2 YNNKEL (reference sequence). The CDR3 length is 15 residues. The V and J ends lost 1 base and 9 bases, in that order; junction bases with no gene match: 8. The CDR3 reads CASSQGVGGAAEQFF. The CDR3, as DNA: TGTGCCAGCAGCCAAGGGGTCGGGGGGGCCGCTGAGCAGTTCTTC.

This clonotype has a count of ten or more. The chain carries TRBV6-5 and TRBJ1-1, with 8 bases lining up with TRBD1. V lost 2 bases to trimming and J lost 5 bases; unmatched junction nucleotides: 4. Germline-derived CDR1 and CDR2 are MNHEY and SVGAGI. The CDR3 loop spans 14 amino acids. CDR3 DNA: TGTGCCAGCAGTTACCACGGGACAGGAACTGAAGCTTTCTTT. Translated: CASSYHGTGTEAFF.

In this sample, this clonotype turned up a few times. The V call is TRBV10-3, the J call TRBJ2-1, with 9 bases that match TRBD2. Germline V gives CDR1 ENHRY, CDR2 SYGVKD. V was clipped by 0 bases and J by 2 bases; unmatched bases: 2. The CDR3 runs to 16 residues. The CDR3: CAISESAGGAYNEQFF. The CDR3 nucleotides are TGTGCCATCAGTGAGTCCGCGGGGGGGGCCTACAATGAGCAGTTCTTC.

The V and J genes are TRBV5-1 and TRBJ1-1, with D possibly TRBD1 on 6 matching bases. V lost 2 bases to trimming and J lost 4 bases, with 15 bases between them. The CDR3 spans 15 residues. CDR1 SGHRS and CDR2 YFSETQ come from the germline V gene. CDR3: CASSLKGGDFTEAFF. Here the CDR3 DNA reads TGCGCCAGCAGCTTAAAGGGGGGGGATTTCACTGAAGCTTTCTTT.

The V gene is TRBV20-1, the J gene TRBJ2-5, with D perhaps being TRBD1 or TRBD2 (6 bases each). This CDR3 contains 14 residues. The V end was cut by 6 bases, the J end by 4 bases, with 18 bases between. The V gene's germline CDR1 is DFQATT and CDR2 SNEGSKA (reference sequence). CDR3 in amino acids: CSATTGAPGETQYF. The DNA for the CDR3 is TGCAGTGCAACTACGGGGGCCCCGGGAGAGACCCAGTACTTC.

The chain has TRBV5-1 and TRBJ1-5; no definite D call. The V gene lost 4 bases and the J gene lost 2 bases, with 16 bases spanning the gap. CDR1 is SGHRS and CDR2 is YFSETQ in the germline V gene. The CDR3 is 16 residues long. The CDR3 reads CASSLDPGSGNQPQHF. DNA for the CDR3: TGCGCCAGCAGCCTGGACCCGGGAAGCGGCAATCAGCCCCAGCATTTT.

This clonotype came up a few times. CDR3: CAISAMTAGELFF. The CDR3, as DNA: TGTGCCATCAGTGCCATGACAGCCGGGGAGCTGTTTTTT. The chain links TRBV10-3 to TRBJ2-2; tentatively, D is TRBD1 (5 bases). The germline CDR1 and CDR2 sequences are ENHRY and SYGVKD. This CDR3 contains 13 residues. With 4 bases removed from V and 6 bases from J, the gap between germline ends came to 9 bases.

V and J are TRBV20-1 and TRBJ2-7, with D perhaps matching TRBD1 (6 bases). Trimming took 2 bases from V and 6 from J, leaving 11 bases between them. Germline CDR1 is DFQATT and CDR2 is SNEGSKA (reference sequence). CDR3 size: 12 residues. The CDR3 DNA sequence: TGCAGTGCTAGAACAGGGAACGGCGAGCAGTACGTC. It is translated as CSARTGNGEQYV.

V is TRBV5-1 and J is TRBJ1-5; D possibly corresponds to TRBD1 (6 bases). Germline-derived CDR1 and CDR2 are SGHRS and YFSETQ. The V end lost 4 bases, the J end lost 6 bases, and 11 bases lay between the germline ends. CDR3 size: 13 residues. CDR3 DNA: TGCGCCAGCAGCCGGGGGCCTGGTCAGCCCCAGCATTTT. Encoded protein: CASSRGPGQPQHF.

This clonotype has more than one count but fewer than ten. The chain has TRBV5-1 and TRBJ2-7; 7 nucleotides align to TRBD1. CDR1 and CDR2 (germline): SGHRS, YFSETQ. The CDR3 has 13 amino acids. V lost 4 bases, J lost 5 bases, and 6 bases stayed unmatched. CDR3: CASSLLTGHEQYF. The CDR3 DNA is TGCGCCAGCAGCCTCCTGACAGGGCACGAGCAGTACTTC.

This clonotype was picked up a small number of times. The germline gene is not matched at one end of the junction; a read error may be the cause. This chain joins TRBV24-1 and TRBJ1-1, with D perhaps TRBD1 (6 bases). Germline V gene data show CDR1 as KGHDR and CDR2 as SFDVKD. This CDR3 is 15 amino acids long. This chain's CDR3 is CATSDAGEGNTEAVF. CDR3 DNA sequence: TGTGCCACCAGTGATGCAGGGGAGGGTAACACTGAAGCTGTCTTT.

This clonotype was recorded many times. The chain combines TRBV6-2 or TRBV6-3 with TRBJ2-5; TRBD2 is a possible D gene (5 bases). Looked up from germline, CDR1 is MNHEY and CDR2 is SVGEGT. Trimming took 2 bases from V and 3 from J, leaving 7 bases between them. This CDR3 has 13 amino acids. The CDR3 reads CASSYRTEETQYF. DNA for the CDR3: TGTGCCAGCAGTTACAGGACTGAAGAGACCCAGTACTTC.

This clonotype was counted only a few times. The chain is built from TRBV15 and TRBJ1-5; D is ambiguous. Trimming left V 3 bases short and J 5 bases short, with 5 bases between. CDR1 is LNHNV and CDR2 is YYDKDF in the germline V gene (reference sequence). The CDR3 loop spans 12 amino acids. In DNA, the CDR3 is TGTGCCACCAGCAGGAGGGATCAGCCCCAGCATTTT. Amino acids: CATSRRDQPQHF.

The DNA for the CDR3 is TGTGCCTCCAGGGACTTCTATGAATCGGATACGCAGTATTTT. Residues: CASRDFYESDTQYF. The rearrangement links TRBV6-2 or TRBV6-3 to TRBJ2-3; D might be TRBD2 (6 bases). The V and J ends lost 11 bases and 6 bases respectively, with 21 bases between them. The CDR3 consists of 14 residues. In germline, CDR1 is MNHEY, CDR2 SVGEGT.

The J gene is TRBJ2-7, the V gene TRBV3-1; TRBD1 might be the D (5 bases). V lost 4 bases to trimming and J lost 5 bases, with 9 bases between them. CDR3 length equals 12 residues. Looked up from germline, CDR1 is LGHDT and CDR2 is YNNKEL (reference sequence). This CDR3 is CASSLGHHEQYV. The CDR3 bases are TGTGCCAGCAGCCTTGGACACCACGAGCAGTACGTC.

On this clonotype itself: An end of the junction does not agree with germline; a read error may underlie this. The V and J genes are TRBV4-3 and TRBJ2-3; D is undetermined. The germline V gene encodes CDR1 LGHNA and CDR2 YSLEER. CDR3 length equals 16 residues. CDR3 residues: CASRQDGGARTDTQYF. In nucleotides, the CDR3 is TGCGCCAGCAGACAAGATGGCGGAGCCCGCACAGATACGCAGTATTTT.

The J gene is TRBJ2-1, the V gene TRBV15, with 9 bases fitting TRBD2. This CDR3 comprises 16 residues. The V and J ends lost 3 bases and 6 bases, in that order; junction bases with no gene match: 9. From germline, CDR1 is LNHNV and CDR2 YYDKDF (reference sequence). CDR3 in DNA: TGTGCCACCAGCAGTGATGGCGGGGGGGCCGCCAATGAGCAGTTCTTC. Protein product: CATSSDGGGAANEQFF. Based on the CDR3 plus reference TRBV15 and TRBJ2-1, the full variable domain is DAMVIQNPRYQVTQFGKPVTLSCSQTLNHNVMYWYQQKSSQAPKLLFHYYDKDFNNEADTPDNFQSRRPNTSFCFLDIRSPGLGDTAMYLCATSSDGGGAANEQFFGPGTRLTVL.

This clonotype was counted a few times. This rearrangement joins TRBV12-3 or TRBV12-4 to TRBJ1-5, with 9 nucleotides matching TRBD1. The CDR3 has 13 residues. V lost 10 bases to trimming and J lost 7 bases; unmatched junction nucleotides: 8. CDR3 sequence: CAIRTGEGQPQHF. The CDR3 coding sequence is TGTGCCATACGGACAGGGGAAGGGCAGCCCCAGCATTTT.

The rearrangement uses TRBV4-1 and TRBJ1-2; D might be TRBD1 (6 bases). Trimming pared 0 bases from V and 2 bases from J, leaving 10 bases between. This CDR3 has 15 residues. Germline CDR1 is MGHRA and CDR2 is YSYEKL. In nucleotides, the CDR3 is TGCGCCAGCAGCCAAGAGGGGGCGGGAAACTATGGCTACACCTTC. It yields the protein CASSQEGAGNYGYTF.

The chain has TRBV5-1 and TRBJ2-3; D may match TRBD1 or TRBD2 (5 bases each). The CDR3 spans 14 residues. CDR1 is SGHRS and CDR2 is YFSETQ in the germline V gene. Between the trimmed V and J ends, which lost 9 bases and 0 bases, there was a span of 14 bases. The CDR3 protein is CATRDEPSTDTQYF. The CDR3, as DNA: TGCGCCACCCGGGACGAACCTAGCACAGATACGCAGTATTTT.

This clonotype was seen a few times. The chain employs TRBV6-2 or TRBV6-3 and TRBJ1-1; 11 bases line up with TRBD1. The CDR3 is 13 residues long. Germline V CDR1 and CDR2: MNHEY, SVGEGT. With 6 bases clipped from V and 3 bases from J, the junction kept 0 bases outside the gene matches. The CDR3 DNA sequence: TGTGCCAGCAGGGGACAGGGGGACACTGAAGCTTTCTTT. Its translation is CASRGQGDTEAFF.

This clonotype was counted many times. Written as DNA, the CDR3 is TGTGCCAGCAGTTTTCAGGGGAGAGAGACCCAGTACTTC. This codes for CASSFQGRETQYF. The genes are TRBV27 and TRBJ2-5; D possibly corresponds to TRBD1 (6 bases). Per the germline V gene, CDR1 is MNHEY and CDR2 is SMNVEV (reference sequence). The CDR3 length is 13 residues. Trimming left V 3 bases short and J 4 bases short, with 9 bases between.

This clonotype was detected only a few times. V and J are TRBV12-3 or TRBV12-4 and TRBJ2-2; D unresolved. V lost 5 bases to trimming and J lost 4 bases, with 8 bases between them. This CDR3 contains 13 residues. The CDR3 bases are TGTGCCAGCAGTAGTCGGAGCACCGGGGAGCTGTTTTTT. Translated, it gives CASSSRSTGELFF.

This clonotype was seen repeatedly, ten times or more. This chain links TRBV18 with TRBJ2-7; TRBD1 aligns across 9 bases. The junction had 6 bases not matched to a gene; V was cut back by 3 bases and J by 3 bases. CDR1 and CDR2 from the germline V gene are KGHSH and LQKENI. This CDR3 contains 15 residues. Written as DNA, the CDR3 is TGTGCCAGCTCACCCGGACAGGGGACTTACTACGAGCAGTACTTC. Protein: CASSPGQGTYYEQYF.

This clonotype has more than one count but fewer than ten. The chain is built from TRBV5-1 and TRBJ2-5, with 8 nucleotides matching TRBD1. The CDR3 covers 18 residues. The V segment lost 6 bases and the J segment 3 bases; nucleotides outside the gene matches: 19. Germline loops: CDR1 SGHRS, CDR2 YFSETQ. The CDR3 region has the DNA TGCGCCAGCACTCTGCGCCCCTTCGCAGGGGGCAACAAAGAGACCCAGTACTTC. As protein: CASTLRPFAGGNKETQYF.

This clonotype has a count of ten or more. CDR3 bases: TGTGCCAGCAGTTACCAGGGGGAGAACACTGAAGCTTTCTTT. Protein sequence: CASSYQGENTEAFF. This chain joins TRBV6-2 or TRBV6-3 and TRBJ1-1, with TRBD1 identical over 7 bases. V trimming: 2 bases; J trimming: 1 base; junction bases outside the gene matches: 1. The CDR3 is 14 amino acids. Germline CDR1 reads MNHEY; CDR2 reads SVGEGT.

This clonotype was detected a few times. The chain uses TRBV7-6 and TRBJ2-2; unclear D gene. The V end was cut by 4 bases, the J end by 3 bases, with 12 bases between. The germline V gene has CDR1 SGHVS and CDR2 FNYEAQ. CDR3 size: 15 residues. The CDR3 loop is CASSSSGSHTGELFF. The CDR3 region has the DNA TGTGCCAGCAGCTCGTCCGGGTCTCACACCGGGGAGCTGTTTTTT.